Listed here is a single T cell receptor beta chain. At one boundary the junction diverges from the germline segment, which might be a read error. PCR used 60 Vbeta primers and 13 Jbeta primers. Assay used: immunoSEQ multiplex PCR; TCRdb lists only in-frame clones, some missing. The table shows about 150,000 clones, with less than 80% occurring only once. This specimen belongs to a study of cytomegalovirus exposure and HLA in healthy donors. The germline V gene has CDR1 MNHEY and CDR2 SVGAGI. CDR3 length equals 15 residues. The rearrangement joins TRBV6-5 to TRBJ1-5; D unresolved. The sequence was collected from a man aged 25-40 years in good health and CMV-seronegative. The sample comprised PBMCs. DNA of the CDR3: TGTGCCAGCAGTTACTCCTACAGATACAATCAGCCCCAGAATTTT. This gives the protein CASSYSYRYNQPQNF.